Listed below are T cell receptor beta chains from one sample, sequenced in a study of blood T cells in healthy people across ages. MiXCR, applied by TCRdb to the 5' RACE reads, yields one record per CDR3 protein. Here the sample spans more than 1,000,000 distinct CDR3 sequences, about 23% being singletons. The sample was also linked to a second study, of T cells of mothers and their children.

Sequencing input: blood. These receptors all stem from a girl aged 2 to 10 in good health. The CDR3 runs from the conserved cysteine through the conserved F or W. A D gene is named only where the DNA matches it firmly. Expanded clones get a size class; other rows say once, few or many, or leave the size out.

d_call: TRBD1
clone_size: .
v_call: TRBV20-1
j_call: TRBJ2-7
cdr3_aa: CSAKGQGRAYEQYF
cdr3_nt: TGCAGTGCTAAGGGACAGGGGAGGGCGTACGAGCAGTACTTC

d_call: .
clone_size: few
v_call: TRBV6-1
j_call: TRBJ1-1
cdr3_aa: CASSLYKGTEAFF
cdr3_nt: TGTGCCAGCAGCCTTTACAAGGGGACTGAAGCTTTCTTT

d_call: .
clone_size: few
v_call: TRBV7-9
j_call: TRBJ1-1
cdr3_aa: CASRTYLDTEAFF
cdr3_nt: TGTGCCAGCAGGACATACCTGGACACTGAAGCTTTCTTT

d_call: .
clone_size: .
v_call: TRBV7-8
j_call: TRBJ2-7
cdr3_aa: CASSPKGGQTGGEQYF
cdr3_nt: TGTGCCAGCAGCCCAAAGGGGGGACAGACTGGGGGTGAGCAGTACTTC

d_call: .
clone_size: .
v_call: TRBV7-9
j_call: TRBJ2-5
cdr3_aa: CASSAASSGEQYF
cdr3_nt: TGTGCCAGCAGCGCAGCGTCTTCGGGGGAGCAGTACTTC

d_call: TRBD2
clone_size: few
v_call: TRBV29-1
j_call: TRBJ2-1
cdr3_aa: CSVGIPLAGVHEQFF
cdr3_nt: TGCAGCGTCGGGATCCCACTAGCGGGAGTGCATGAGCAGTTCTTC

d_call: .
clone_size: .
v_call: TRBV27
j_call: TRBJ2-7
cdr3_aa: CASMGAWGYEQYF
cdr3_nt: TGTGCCAGCATGGGGGCCTGGGGGTACGAGCAGTACTTC

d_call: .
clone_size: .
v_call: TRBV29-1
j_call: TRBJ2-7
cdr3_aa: CSVVGSPYEQYF
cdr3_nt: TGCAGCGTGGTAGGGAGTCCTTACGAGCAGTACTTC

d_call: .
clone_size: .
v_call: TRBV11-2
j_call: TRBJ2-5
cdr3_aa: CASSRGWLGKHIQETQYF
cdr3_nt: TGTGCCAGCAGCCGGGGCTGGTTGGGAAAGCATATACAAGAGACCCAGTACTTC

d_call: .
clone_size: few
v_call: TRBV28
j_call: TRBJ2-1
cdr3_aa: CASSFVLGTYNEQFF
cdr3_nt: TGTGCCAGCAGTTTCGTCTTAGGGACCTACAATGAGCAGTTCTTC

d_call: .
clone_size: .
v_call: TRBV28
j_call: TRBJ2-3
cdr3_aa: CASRSLVGVKLADTQYF
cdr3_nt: TGTGCCAGCAGATCCCTGGTGGGGGTAAAATTGGCAGATACGCAGTATTTT

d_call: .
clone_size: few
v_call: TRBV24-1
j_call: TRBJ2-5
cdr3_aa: CATSDFPLGRRQETQYF
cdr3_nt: TGTGCCACCAGTGATTTTCCCTTAGGACGCCGCCAAGAGACCCAGTACTTC

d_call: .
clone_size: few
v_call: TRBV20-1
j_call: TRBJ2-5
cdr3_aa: CSLTAFPGGETQYF
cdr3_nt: TGCAGCCTCACAGCCTTCCCCGGGGGAGAGACCCAGTACTTC

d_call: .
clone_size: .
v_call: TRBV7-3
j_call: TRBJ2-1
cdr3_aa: CASSSDPDSNEQFF
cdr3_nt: TGTGCCAGCAGCTCTGACCCCGATAGCAATGAGCAGTTCTTC

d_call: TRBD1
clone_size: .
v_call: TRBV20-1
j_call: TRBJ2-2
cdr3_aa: CSATTGKNTGELFF
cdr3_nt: TGCAGTGCTACGACAGGGAAGAACACCGGGGAGCTGTTTTTT

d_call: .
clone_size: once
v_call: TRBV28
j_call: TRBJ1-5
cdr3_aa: CASSLSTSNQPQHF
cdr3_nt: TGTGCCAGCAGTTTAAGCACGAGCAATCAGCCCCAGCATTTT

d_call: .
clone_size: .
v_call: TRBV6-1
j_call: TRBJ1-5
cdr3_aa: CASSKTSRGGNQPQHF
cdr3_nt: TGTGCCAGCAGTAAAACGAGCAGGGGTGGCAATCAGCCCCAGCATTTT

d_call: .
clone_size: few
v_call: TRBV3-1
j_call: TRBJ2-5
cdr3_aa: CASSQDVQLETQYF
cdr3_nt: TGTGCCAGCAGCCAAGATGTGCAGTTGGAGACCCAGTACTTC

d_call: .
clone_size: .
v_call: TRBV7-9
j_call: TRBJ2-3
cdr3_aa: CASSYGDAYSDTQYF
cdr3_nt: TGTGCCAGCAGTTATGGGGACGCGTATTCAGATACGCAGTATTTT

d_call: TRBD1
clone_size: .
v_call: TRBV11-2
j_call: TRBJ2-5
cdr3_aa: CASSLNRGHETRYF
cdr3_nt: TGTGCCAGCAGCTTGAACAGGGGGCATGAGACCCGGTACTTC

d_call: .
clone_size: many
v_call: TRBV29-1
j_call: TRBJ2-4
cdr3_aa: CSVEGDIQYF
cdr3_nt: TGCAGCGTTGAAGGGGACATTCAGTACTTC

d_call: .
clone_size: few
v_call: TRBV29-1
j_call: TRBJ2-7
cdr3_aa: CSVSILGEQYF
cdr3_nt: TGCAGCGTTTCTATCCTCGGCGAGCAGTACTTC

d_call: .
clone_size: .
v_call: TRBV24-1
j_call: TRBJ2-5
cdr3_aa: CATSDSQLPIETQYF
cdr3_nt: TGTGCCACCAGTGATTCCCAGTTGCCTATAGAGACCCAGTACTTC

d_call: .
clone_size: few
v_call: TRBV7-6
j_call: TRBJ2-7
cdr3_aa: CASSSWTDPYEQYF
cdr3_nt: TGTGCTAGCAGCAGCTGGACGGACCCCTACGAGCAGTACTTC

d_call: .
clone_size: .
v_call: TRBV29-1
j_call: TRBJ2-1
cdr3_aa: CSVLDPTAYNEQFF
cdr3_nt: TGCAGCGTTCTTGATCCGACGGCCTACAATGAGCAGTTCTTC

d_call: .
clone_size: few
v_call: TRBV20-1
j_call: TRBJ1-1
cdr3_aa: CSAVKPGQNEAFF
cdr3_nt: TGCAGTGCTGTAAAACCGGGACAAAACGAAGCTTTCTTT

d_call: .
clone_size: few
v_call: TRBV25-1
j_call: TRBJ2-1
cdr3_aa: CASSGMTALGPDNEQFF
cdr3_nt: TGTGCCAGCTCTGGGATGACTGCCCTCGGGCCTGACAATGAGCAGTTCTTC

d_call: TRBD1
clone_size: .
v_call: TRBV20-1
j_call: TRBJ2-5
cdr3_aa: CSAPDRGRETQYF
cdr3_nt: TGCAGTGCTCCAGACAGGGGGCGAGAGACCCAGTACTTC

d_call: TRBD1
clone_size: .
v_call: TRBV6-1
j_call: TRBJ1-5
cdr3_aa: CASSDLGQGNQPQHF
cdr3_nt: TGTGCCAGCAGTGACCTCGGACAGGGCAATCAGCCCCAGCATTTT

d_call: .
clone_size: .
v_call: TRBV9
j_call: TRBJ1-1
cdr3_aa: CASSATGTEAFF
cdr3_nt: TGTGCCAGCAGCGCAACGGGGACTGAAGCTTTCTTT

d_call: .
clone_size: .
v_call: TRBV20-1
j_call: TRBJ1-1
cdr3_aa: CSVWIRDTEAFF
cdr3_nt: TGCAGTGTCTGGATAAGGGACACTGAAGCTTTCTTT

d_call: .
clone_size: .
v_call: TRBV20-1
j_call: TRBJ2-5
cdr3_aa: CSARVGGSETQYF
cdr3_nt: TGCAGTGCTAGAGTGGGAGGCTCGGAGACCCAGTACTTC

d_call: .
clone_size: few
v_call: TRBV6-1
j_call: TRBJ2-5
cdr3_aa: CASSEPDYGATQYF
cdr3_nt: TGTGCCAGCAGTGAACCCGACTACGGCGCGACCCAGTACTTC

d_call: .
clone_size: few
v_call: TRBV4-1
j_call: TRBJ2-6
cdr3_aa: CASSQVIPGANVLTF
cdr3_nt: TGCGCCAGCAGCCAAGTTATTCCTGGGGCCAACGTCCTGACTTTC

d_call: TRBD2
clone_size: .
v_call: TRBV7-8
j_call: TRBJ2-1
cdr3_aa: CASSLDPGLGGYNEQFF
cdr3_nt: TGTGCCAGCAGCTTAGATCCGGGACTAGGGGGTTACAATGAGCAGTTCTTC

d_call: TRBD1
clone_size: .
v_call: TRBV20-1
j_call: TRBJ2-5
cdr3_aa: CSARPGGKRETQYF
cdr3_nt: TGCAGTGCTAGACCAGGGGGAAAACGGGAGACCCAGTACTTC

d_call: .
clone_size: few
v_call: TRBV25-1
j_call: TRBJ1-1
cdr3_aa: CASSELGVGTEAFF
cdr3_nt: TGTGCCAGCAGTGAATTAGGGGTGGGCACTGAAGCTTTCTTT

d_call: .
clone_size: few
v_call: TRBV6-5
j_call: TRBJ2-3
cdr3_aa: CATTSSGTDTQYF
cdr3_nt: TGTGCCACCACTTCTAGCGGCACAGATACGCAGTATTTT

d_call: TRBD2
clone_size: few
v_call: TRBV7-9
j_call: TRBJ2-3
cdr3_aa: CASSEYGTSGSTDTQYF
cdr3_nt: TGTGCCAGCAGCGAGTACGGGACTAGCGGTAGCACAGATACGCAGTATTTT

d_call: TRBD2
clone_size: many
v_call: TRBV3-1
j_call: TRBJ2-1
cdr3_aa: CASTGPSGSVDEQFF
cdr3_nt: TGTGCCAGCACCGGCCCTAGCGGGAGTGTTGATGAGCAGTTCTTC

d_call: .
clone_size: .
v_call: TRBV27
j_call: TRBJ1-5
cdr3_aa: CASSFRPDQPQHF
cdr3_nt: TGTGCCAGCAGTTTCAGGCCCGATCAGCCCCAGCATTTT

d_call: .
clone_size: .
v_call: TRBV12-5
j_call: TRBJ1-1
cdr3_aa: CASGYEGTEAFF
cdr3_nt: TGTGCTAGTGGCTATGAGGGCACTGAAGCTTTCTTT

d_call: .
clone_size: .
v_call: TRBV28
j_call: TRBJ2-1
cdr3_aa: CASRQSPARNEQFF
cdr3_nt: TGTGCCAGCAGACAATCCCCCGCGAGGAATGAGCAGTTCTTC

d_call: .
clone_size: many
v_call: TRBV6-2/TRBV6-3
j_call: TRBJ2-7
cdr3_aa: CASSYSGVYEQYF
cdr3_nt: TGTGCCAGCAGTTACTCGGGGGTCTACGAGCAGTACTTC

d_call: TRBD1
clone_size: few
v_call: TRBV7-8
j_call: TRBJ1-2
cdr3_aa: CASSPILGQGNYGYTF
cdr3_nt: TGTGCCAGCAGCCCTATACTTGGACAGGGCAACTATGGCTACACCTTC

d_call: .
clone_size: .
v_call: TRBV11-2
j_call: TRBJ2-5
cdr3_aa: CASSPKDLSQETQYF
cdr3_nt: TGTGCCAGCAGCCCGAAAGACTTATCTCAAGAGACCCAGTACTTC

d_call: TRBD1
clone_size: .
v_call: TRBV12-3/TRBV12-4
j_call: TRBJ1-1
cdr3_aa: CASSPPPGGGWHTEAFF
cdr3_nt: TGTGCCAGCAGTCCACCTCCAGGGGGGGGTTGGCACACTGAAGCTTTCTTT

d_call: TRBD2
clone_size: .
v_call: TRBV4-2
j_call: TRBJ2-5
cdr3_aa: CASSQEGEGPETQYF
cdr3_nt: TGTGCCAGCAGCCAAGAGGGGGAGGGGCCAGAGACCCAGTACTTC